The clone carrying this TCR beta chain was counted only a few times. This sample was included in a study of T cells in Graves' hyperthyroidism and ophthalmopathy. Regions amplified from RNA transcripts were the TCR beta CDR3 regions. The study used the HTBI primer set for a first-round RT-PCR of the TCR CDR3. TCRdb re-called the multiplex PCR reads through MiXCR, storing one row per CDR3 protein. The profile shows 500,000 or so distinct CDR3 sequences, over 15% of them singletons. Germline CDR1 reads KGHSH; CDR2 reads LQKENI. The CDR3 consists of 16 residues. Trimming cost V 3 bases and J 1 base, with 12 bases left between them.

The receptor was isolated from a woman aged 18-29 years with Graves' ophthalmopathy. The V and J genes are TRBV18 and TRBJ2-2, with a tentative D call TRBD1 (6 bases). The sample was blood. CDR3 in DNA: TGTGCCAGCTCACCGGACAGCCTGAGGAACACCGGGGAGCTGTTTTTT. It codes for CASSPDSLRNTGELFF.